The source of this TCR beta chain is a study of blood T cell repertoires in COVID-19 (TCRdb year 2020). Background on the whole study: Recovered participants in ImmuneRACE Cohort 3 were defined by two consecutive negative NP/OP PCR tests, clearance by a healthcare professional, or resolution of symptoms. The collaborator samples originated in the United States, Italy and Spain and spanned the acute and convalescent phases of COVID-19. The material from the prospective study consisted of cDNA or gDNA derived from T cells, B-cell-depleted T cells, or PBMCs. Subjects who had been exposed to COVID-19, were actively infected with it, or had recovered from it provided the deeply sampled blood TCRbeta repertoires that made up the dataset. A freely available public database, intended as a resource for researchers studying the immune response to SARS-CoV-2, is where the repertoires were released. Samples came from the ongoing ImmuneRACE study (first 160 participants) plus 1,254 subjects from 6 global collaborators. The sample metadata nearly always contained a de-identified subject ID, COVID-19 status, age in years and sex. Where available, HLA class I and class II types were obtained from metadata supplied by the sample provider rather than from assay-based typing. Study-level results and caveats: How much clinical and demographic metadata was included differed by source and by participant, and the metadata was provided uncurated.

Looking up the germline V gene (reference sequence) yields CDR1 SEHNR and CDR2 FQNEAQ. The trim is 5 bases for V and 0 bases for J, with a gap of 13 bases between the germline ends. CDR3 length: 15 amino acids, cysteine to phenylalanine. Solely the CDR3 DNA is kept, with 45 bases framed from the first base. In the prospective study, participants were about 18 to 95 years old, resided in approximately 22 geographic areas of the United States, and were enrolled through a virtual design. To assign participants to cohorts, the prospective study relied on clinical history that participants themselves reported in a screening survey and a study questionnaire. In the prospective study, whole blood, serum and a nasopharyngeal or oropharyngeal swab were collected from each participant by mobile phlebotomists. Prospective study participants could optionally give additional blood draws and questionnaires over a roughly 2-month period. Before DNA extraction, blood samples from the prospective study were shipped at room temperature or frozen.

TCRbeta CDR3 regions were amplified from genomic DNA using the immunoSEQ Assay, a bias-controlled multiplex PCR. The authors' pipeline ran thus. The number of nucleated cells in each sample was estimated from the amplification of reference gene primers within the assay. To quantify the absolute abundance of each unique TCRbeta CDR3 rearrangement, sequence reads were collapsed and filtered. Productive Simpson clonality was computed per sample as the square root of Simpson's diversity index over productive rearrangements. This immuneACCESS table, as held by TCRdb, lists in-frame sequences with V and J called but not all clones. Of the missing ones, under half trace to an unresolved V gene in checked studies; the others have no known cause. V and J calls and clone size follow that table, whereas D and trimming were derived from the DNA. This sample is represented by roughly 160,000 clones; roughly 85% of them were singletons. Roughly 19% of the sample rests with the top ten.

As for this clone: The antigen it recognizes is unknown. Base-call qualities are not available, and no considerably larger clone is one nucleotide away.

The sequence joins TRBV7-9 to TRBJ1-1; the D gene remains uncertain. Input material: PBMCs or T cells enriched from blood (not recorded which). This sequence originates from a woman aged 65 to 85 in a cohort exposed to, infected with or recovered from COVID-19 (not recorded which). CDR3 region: CASSKGVDMNTEAFF. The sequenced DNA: TGTGCCAGCAGCAAAGGTGTAGATATGAACACTGAAGCTTTCTTT.